The text below deals with one T cell receptor beta chain. The sample comes from a study of shared clonotypes between healthy human individuals. About the study: The composition of the donors was two women and three men aged 18 to 49.

CD45RO-negative, CCR7-selected cells formed the naive CD8 fraction, which excluded terminally differentiated effector memory CD45RA+ cells. The assay was immunoSEQ multiplex PCR, and TCRdb's table has in-frame clones only and misses some. The data contain about 2 million clones, about 95% of them singletons. CDR3 length: 14 amino acids. Germline CDR1 is MDHEN and CDR2 is SYDVKM. Trimming took off 2 bases at V and 0 bases at J, with 5 bases between the two ends. The chain links TRBV28 to TRBJ2-1, with D hard to call. Sequenced input: naive CD8+ T cells sorted from blood. The receptor was isolated from a man aged 18 to 35 in good health. CDR3 residues: CASSLQSSYNEQFF. The CDR3 DNA reads TGTGCCAGCAGTTTACAGAGCTCCTACAATGAGCAGTTCTTC. The full variable domain, with the rest looked up from reference TRBV28 and TRBJ2-1, is DVKVTQSSRYLVKRTGEKVFLECVQDMDHENMFWYRQDPGLGLRLIYFSYDVKMKEKGDIPEGYSVSREKKERFSLILESASTNQTSMYLCASSLQSSYNEQFFGPGTRLTVL.